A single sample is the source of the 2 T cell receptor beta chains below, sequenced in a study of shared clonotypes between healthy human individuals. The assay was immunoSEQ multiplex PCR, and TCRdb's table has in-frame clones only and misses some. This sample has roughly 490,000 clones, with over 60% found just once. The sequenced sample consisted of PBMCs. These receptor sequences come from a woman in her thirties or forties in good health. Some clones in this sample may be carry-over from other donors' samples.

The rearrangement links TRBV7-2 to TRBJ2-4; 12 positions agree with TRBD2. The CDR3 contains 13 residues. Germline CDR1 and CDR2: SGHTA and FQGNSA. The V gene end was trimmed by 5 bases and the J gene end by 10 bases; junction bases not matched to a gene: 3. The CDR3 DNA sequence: TGTGCCAGCAGCCTCGGACTAGCGGGAATTCAGTACTTC. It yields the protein CASSLGLAGIQYF.

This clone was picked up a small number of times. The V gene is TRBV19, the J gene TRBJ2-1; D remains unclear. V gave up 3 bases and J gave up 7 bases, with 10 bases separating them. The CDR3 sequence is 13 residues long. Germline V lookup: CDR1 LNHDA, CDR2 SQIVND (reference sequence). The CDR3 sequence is CASSIYLTNEQFF. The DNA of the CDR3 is TGTGCCAGTAGTATTTACCTTACGAATGAGCAGTTCTTC.